This T cell receptor beta chain came from a study of blood T cell repertoires in COVID-19. This CDR3 has 18 amino acids. CDR1 is MGHRA, CDR2 YSYEKL, per germline. V gave up 2 bases and J gave up 10 bases, with 27 bases separating them. The method was immunoSEQ multiplex PCR; TCRdb's version includes in-frame clones alone and lacks a portion of them. The sample records 25,000 to 35,000 clones, around 77% being singletons. The material sequenced was peripheral blood. This chain links TRBV4-1 with TRBJ2-1; TRBD2 might be the D (6 bases). The receptor was isolated from a woman in her seventies with active or convalescent COVID-19. CDR3 residues: CASSQKTRKATYAGEQFF. As DNA, the CDR3 is TGCGCCAGCAGCCAAAAAACGCGCAAGGCGACTTACGCGGGAGAGCAGTTCTTC.